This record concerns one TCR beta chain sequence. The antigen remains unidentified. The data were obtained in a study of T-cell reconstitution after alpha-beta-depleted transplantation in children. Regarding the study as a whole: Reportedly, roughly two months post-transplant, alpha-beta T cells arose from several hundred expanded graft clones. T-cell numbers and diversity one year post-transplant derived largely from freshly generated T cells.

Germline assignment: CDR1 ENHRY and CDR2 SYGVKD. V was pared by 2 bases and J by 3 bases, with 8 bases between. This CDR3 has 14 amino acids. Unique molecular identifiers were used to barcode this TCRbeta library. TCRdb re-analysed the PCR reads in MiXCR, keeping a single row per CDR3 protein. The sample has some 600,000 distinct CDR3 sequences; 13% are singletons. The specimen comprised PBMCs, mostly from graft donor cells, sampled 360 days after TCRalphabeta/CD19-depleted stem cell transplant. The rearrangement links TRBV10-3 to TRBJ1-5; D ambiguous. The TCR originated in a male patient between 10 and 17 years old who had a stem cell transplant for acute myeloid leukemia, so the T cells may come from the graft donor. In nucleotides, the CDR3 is TGTGCCATCAGTGAGGCTGGTCCCAATCAGCCCCAGCATTTT. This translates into CAISEAGPNQPQHF.